This T cell receptor (beta chain) was identified during a study of cytomegalovirus exposure and HLA in healthy donors. To note about this clone: What it binds is not known.

60 Vbeta and 13 Jbeta primers were used in PCR. Using immunoSEQ multiplex PCR, the repertoire was profiled, and TCRdb retains in-frame clones only, with some absent. The sample lists fewer than 200,000 clones; less than 80% were seen once. Study-wide results and caveats: A later analysis by the authors found several of the most significant clusters apparently linked to common viral pathogens. Sequencing depth roughly uniform across donors was assumed in presence/absence analyses.

The CDR3 contains 15 residues. The V gene end was trimmed by 0 bases and the J gene end by 4 bases; junction bases not matched to a gene: 5. Germline V lookup: CDR1 SGHDT, CDR2 YYEEEE. The sequence came from a woman in her thirties or forties in good health and CMV-seronegative. Sample: PBMCs. The chain is built from TRBV5-6 and TRBJ2-5; 8 bases map to TRBD2. Written as DNA, the CDR3 is TGTGCCAGCAGCTTGGTCGGACTAGCCGGAGAGACCCAGTACTTC. Translation: CASSLVGLAGETQYF.